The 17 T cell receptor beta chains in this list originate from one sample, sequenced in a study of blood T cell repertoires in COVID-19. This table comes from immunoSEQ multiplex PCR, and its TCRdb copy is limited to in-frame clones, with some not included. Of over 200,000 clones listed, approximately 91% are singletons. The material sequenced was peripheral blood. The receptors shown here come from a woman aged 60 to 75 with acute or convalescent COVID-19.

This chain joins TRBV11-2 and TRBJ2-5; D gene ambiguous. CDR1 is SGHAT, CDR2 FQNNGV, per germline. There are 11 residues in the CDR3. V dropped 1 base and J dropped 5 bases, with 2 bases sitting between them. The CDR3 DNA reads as TGTGCCAGCAGCTTAGCTGAGACCCAGTACTTC. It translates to CASSLAETQYF.

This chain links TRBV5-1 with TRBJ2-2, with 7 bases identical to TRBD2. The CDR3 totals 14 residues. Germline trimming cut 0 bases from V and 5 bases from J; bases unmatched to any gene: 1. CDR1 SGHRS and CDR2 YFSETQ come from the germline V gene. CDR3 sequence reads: CASSLAGGTGELFF. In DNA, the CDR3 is TGCGCCAGCAGCTTGGCCGGGGGGACCGGGGAGCTGTTTTTT.

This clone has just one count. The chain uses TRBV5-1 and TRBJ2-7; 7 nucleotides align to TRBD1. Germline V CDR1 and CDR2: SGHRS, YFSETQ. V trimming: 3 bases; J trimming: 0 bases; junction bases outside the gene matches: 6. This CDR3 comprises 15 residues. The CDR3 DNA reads TGCGCCAGCAGCTCCGGGACAGCGAACTCCTACGAGCAGTACTTC. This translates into CASSSGTANSYEQYF.

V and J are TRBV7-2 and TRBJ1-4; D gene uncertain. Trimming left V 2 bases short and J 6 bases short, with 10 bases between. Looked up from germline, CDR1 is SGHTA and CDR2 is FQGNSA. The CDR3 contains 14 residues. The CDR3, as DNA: TGTGCCAGCAGCTTATGGGGAGGTGATGAAAAACTGTTTTTT. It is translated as CASSLWGGDEKLFF.

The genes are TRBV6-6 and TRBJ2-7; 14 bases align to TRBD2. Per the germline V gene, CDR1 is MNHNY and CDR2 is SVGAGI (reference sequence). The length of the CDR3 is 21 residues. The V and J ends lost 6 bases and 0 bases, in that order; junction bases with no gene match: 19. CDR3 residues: CASSPLTGLAGVAASSYEQYF. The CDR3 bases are TGTGCCAGCAGCCCCCTGACGGGACTAGCGGGAGTGGCCGCCAGCTCCTACGAGCAGTACTTC.

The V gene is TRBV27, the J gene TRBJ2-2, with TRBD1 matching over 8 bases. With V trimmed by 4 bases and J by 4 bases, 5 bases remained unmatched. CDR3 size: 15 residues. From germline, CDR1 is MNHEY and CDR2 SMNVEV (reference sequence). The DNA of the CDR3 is TGTGCCAGCAGTTGGGGACAGGCATTCACCGGGGAGCTGTTTTTT. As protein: CASSWGQAFTGELFF.

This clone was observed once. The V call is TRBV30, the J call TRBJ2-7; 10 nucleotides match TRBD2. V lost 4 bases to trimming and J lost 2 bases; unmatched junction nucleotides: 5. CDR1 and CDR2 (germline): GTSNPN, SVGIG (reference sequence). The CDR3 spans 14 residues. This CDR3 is CAWTRTSGTYEQYF. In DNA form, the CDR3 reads TGTGCCTGGACCAGGACTAGCGGAACCTACGAGCAGTACTTC.

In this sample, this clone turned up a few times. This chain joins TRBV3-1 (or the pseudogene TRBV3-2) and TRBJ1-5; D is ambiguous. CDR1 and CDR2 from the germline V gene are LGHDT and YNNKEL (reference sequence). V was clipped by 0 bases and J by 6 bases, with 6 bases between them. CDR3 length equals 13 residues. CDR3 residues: CASSQDVSQPQHF. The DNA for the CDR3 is TGTGCCAGCAGCCAAGACGTATCTCAGCCCCAGCATTTT.

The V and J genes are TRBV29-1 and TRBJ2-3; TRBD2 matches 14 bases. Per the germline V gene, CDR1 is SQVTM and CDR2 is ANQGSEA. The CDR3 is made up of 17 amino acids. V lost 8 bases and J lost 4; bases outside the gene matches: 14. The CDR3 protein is CSFRLAGGPGVADTQYF. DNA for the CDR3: TGCAGCTTCCGACTAGCGGGAGGGCCAGGGGTCGCAGATACGCAGTATTTT.

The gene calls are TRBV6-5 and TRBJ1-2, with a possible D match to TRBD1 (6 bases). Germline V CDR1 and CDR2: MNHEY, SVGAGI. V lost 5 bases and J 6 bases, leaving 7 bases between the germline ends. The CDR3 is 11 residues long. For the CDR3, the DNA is TGTGCCAGCAGTAGGACAGATGGCTACACCTTC. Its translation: CASSRTDGYTF.

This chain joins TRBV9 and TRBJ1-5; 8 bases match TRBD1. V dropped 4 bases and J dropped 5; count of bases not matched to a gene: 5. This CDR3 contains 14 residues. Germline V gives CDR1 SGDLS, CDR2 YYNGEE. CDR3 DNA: TGTGCCAGCAGCCGAGGACAGGGCCATCAGCCCCAGCATTTT. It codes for CASSRGQGHQPQHF.

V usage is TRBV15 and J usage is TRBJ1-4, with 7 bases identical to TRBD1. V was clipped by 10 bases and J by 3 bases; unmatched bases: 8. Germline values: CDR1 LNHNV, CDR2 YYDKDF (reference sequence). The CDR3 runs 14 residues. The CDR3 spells CASKGGASNEKLFF. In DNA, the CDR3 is TGTGCCAGCAAAGGGGGCGCTTCTAATGAAAAACTGTTTTTT. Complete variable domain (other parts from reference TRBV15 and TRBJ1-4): DAMVIQNPRYQVTQFGKPVTLSCSQTLNHNVMYWYQQKSSQAPKLLFHYYDKDFNNEADTPDNFQSRRPNTSFCFLDIRSPGLGDTAMYLCASKGGASNEKLFFGSGTQLSVL.

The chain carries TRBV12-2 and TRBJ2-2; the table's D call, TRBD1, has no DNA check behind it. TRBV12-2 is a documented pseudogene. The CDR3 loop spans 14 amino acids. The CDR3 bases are TGTGCAAGTCGCTTCGAGGGGGCGCAGGGGGAGCTGTTTTTT. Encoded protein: CASRFEGAQGELFF.

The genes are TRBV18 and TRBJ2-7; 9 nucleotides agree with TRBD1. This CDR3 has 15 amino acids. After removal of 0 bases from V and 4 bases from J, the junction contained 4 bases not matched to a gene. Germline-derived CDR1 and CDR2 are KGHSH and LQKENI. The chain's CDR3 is CASSPPGTGKYEQYF. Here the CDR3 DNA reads TGTGCCAGCTCACCACCCGGGACAGGGAAATACGAGCAGTACTTC.

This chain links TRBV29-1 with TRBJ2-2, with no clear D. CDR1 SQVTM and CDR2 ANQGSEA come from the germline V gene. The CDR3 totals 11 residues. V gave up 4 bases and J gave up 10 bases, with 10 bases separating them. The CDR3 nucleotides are TGCAGCGTTGTCAGCGCAGAGGAGCTGTTTTTT. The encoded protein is CSVVSAEELFF.

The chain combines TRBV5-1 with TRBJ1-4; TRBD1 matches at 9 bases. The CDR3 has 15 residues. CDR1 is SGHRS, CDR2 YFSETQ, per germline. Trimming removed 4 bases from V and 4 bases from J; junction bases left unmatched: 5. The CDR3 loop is CASSIQGASNEKLFF. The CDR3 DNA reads TGCGCCAGCAGCATACAGGGGGCAAGTAATGAAAAACTGTTTTTT. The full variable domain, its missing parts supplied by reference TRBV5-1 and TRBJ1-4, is KAGVTQTPRYLIKTRGQQVTLSCSPISGHRSVSWYQQTPGQGLQFLFEYFSETQRNKGNFPGRFSGRQFSNSRSEMNVSTLELGDSALYLCASSIQGASNEKLFFGSGTQLSVL.

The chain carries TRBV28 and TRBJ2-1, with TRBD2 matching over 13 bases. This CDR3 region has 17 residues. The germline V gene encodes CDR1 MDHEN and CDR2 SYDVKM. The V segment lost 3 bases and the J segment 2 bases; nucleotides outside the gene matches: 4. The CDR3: CASSFEGTSGTYNEQFF. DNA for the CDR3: TGTGCCAGCAGTTTTGAGGGGACTAGCGGGACCTACAATGAGCAGTTCTTC.